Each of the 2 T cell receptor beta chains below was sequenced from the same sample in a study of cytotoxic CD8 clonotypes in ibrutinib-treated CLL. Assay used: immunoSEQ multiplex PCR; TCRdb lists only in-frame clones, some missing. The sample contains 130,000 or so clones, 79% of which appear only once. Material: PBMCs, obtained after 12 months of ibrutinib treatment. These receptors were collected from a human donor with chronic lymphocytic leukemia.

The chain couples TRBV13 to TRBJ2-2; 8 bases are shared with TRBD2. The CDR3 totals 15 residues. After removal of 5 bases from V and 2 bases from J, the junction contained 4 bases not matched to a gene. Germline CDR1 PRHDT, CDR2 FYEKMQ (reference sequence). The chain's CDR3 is CASSTGLGNTGELFF. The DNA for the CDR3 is TGTGCCAGCAGCACGGGACTAGGAAACACCGGGGAGCTGTTTTTT.

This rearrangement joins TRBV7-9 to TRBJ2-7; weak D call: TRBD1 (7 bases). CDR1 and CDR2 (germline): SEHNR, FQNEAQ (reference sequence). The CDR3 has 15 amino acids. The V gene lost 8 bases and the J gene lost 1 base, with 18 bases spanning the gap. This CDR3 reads CASGDPGGNSYEQYF. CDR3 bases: TGTGCCAGCGGAGACCCAGGGGGGAATTCCTACGAGCAGTACTTC.